This T cell receptor beta chain was sequenced during a study of graft-versus-host responses after intestinal transplantation. Whole-study context: Transplants were multivisceral, liver-intestinal, or isolated intestinal.

Regarding this clone: The antigen remains undetermined.

The CDR3 runs 15 residues. In germline, CDR1 is MNHEY, CDR2 SMNVEV (reference sequence). V lost 3 bases and J 2 bases, leaving 11 bases between the germline ends. Sequenced by immunoSEQ multiplex PCR; TCRdb stores in-frame clones only, minus some. The repertoire has 100,000 or so clones, about 93% of them found once; the top ten carry about 2%. Study observations and caveats: There were GvH clones found in recipient marrow, and some of them appeared first in ileum or blood. Circulating GvH clones peaking coincided with falling HvG clones soon after transplant.

V usage is TRBV27 and J usage is TRBJ2-1; D might be TRBD1 (5 bases). This TCR was sampled from a human donor who received an intestinal transplant. This sample comprised unstimulated CD8+ T cells sorted from spleen or lymph node cells, obtained before intestinal transplant. CDR3 nucleotide sequence: TGTGCCAGCAGTTTTAGGGGTATCGCCTACAATGAGCAGTTCTTC. Protein product: CASSFRGIAYNEQFF.